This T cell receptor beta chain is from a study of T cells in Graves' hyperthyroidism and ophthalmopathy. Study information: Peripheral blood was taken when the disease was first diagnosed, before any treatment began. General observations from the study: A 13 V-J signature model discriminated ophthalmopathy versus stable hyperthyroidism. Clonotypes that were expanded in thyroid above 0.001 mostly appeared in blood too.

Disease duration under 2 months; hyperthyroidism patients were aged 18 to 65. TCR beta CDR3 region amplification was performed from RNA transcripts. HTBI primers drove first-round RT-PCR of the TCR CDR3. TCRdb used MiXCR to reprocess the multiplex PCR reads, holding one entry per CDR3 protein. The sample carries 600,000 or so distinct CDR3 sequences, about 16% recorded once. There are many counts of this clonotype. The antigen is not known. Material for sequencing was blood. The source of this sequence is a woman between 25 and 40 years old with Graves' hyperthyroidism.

CDR3 sequence (DNA): TGTGCCAGCAGACAGACCGGGGGTGGCTACACCTTC. It translates to CASRQTGGGYTF. The gene calls are TRBV12-3 or TRBV12-4 and TRBJ1-2; D is perhaps TRBD1 (5 bases). CDR3 size: 12 residues. Trimming took 6 bases from V and 7 from J, leaving 12 bases between them.